This T cell receptor beta chain was documented in a study of T-cell memory formation after mild COVID-19. This clonotype has more than one count but fewer than ten. Its antigen is currently unknown. Findings and limits, study-wide: For second-wave clones that peaked at day 37, SARS-CoV-2 specificity went unverified. Clones that got smaller from day 15 to 85 had even CD4/CD8, while clones growing later tipped toward CD4+.

The V end lost 7 bases, the J end lost 3 bases, and 13 bases lay between the germline ends. This CDR3 has 13 amino acids. Barcoded TCR alpha and TCR beta cDNA libraries with UMIs came from 5'RACE using constant-segment primers. TCRdb ran MiXCR on the 5' RACE reads and lists one entry per CDR3 protein. The repertoire holds 150,000 to 200,000 distinct CDR3 sequences, with around a third as singletons. The chain has TRBV12-3 or TRBV12-4 and TRBJ2-7; TRBD2 is a possible D gene (5 bases). Sequencing was carried out using PBMCs or a T cell subset sorted from them (not recorded which). This receptor was obtained from an adult woman who had mild COVID-19 (a few samples of this study predate the infection). Cell type and time point are not known. This CDR3 reads CASTKTTNYEQYF. The CDR3 DNA follows: TGTGCCAGCACAAAGACTACTAACTACGAGCAGTACTTC.